Listed below are T cell receptor beta chains from one sample, sequenced in a study of cytomegalovirus exposure and HLA in healthy donors. Data came from immunoSEQ multiplex PCR; TCRdb stores just in-frame clones and leaves some out. The repertoire includes more than 90,000 clones, 82% of them detected once, and 3.8% sits in the top ten. Sequenced input: PBMCs. These receptors came from a man in his forties or fifties in good health and CMV-seronegative. The CDR3 runs from the conserved cysteine through the conserved F or W. Each record gives: V gene, J gene, D gene, CDR3 protein. The D gene is left open where the match is weak.

v_gene: TRBV27; j_gene: TRBJ1-2; d_gene: -; CDR3aa: CASSLIQQGTYTF
v_gene: TRBV7-2; j_gene: TRBJ2-7; d_gene: TRBD2; CDR3aa: CASSGRTSSYEQYF
v_gene: TRBV2; j_gene: TRBJ2-7; d_gene: TRBD2; CDR3aa: CASSEAGVGNEQYF
v_gene: TRBV28; j_gene: TRBJ2-5; d_gene: -; CDR3aa: CASRAQGLQETQYF
v_gene: TRBV27; j_gene: TRBJ1-1; d_gene: -; CDR3aa: CASRSGGEWDLEAFF
v_gene: TRBV7-3; j_gene: TRBJ1-1; d_gene: -; CDR3aa: CARRGEMNTEAFF
v_gene: TRBV15; j_gene: TRBJ2-1; d_gene: TRBD2; CDR3aa: CATSRSGIPSYNEQFF
v_gene: TRBV11-2; j_gene: TRBJ2-7; d_gene: TRBD1; CDR3aa: CASSSINRDRVKREYF
v_gene: TRBV2; j_gene: TRBJ2-5; d_gene: -; CDR3aa: CASSIDSQETQYF
v_gene: TRBV5-4; j_gene: TRBJ1-1; d_gene: -; CDR3aa: CASSLYGGGNTEAFF
v_gene: TRBV5-1; j_gene: TRBJ2-7; d_gene: -; CDR3aa: CASSLTGTQGEQYF
v_gene: TRBV10-3; j_gene: TRBJ2-1; d_gene: -; CDR3aa: CAISTTGIRGHEQFF
v_gene: TRBV10-3; j_gene: TRBJ1-5; d_gene: TRBD1; CDR3aa: CASAKDRPDSNQPQHF
v_gene: TRBV2; j_gene: TRBJ2-3; d_gene: -; CDR3aa: CASSGSSFATDTQYF
v_gene: TRBV4-2; j_gene: TRBJ2-3; d_gene: TRBD2; CDR3aa: CASSQGLAGGNTQYF
v_gene: TRBV4-3; j_gene: TRBJ2-6; d_gene: -; CDR3aa: CASSQERSGGRAGANVLTF
v_gene: TRBV5-5; j_gene: TRBJ2-5; d_gene: TRBD2; CDR3aa: CASSTSDETQYF
v_gene: TRBV7-9; j_gene: TRBJ2-3; d_gene: TRBD1; CDR3aa: CASSLVPGQAFSTDTQYF
v_gene: TRBV10-3; j_gene: TRBJ1-2; d_gene: -; CDR3aa: CATRIEGQGLKGGYTF
v_gene: TRBV2; j_gene: TRBJ2-1; d_gene: -; CDR3aa: CASRNLAGEQFF
v_gene: TRBV5-8; j_gene: -; d_gene: -; CDR3aa: CASTTYEQYF
v_gene: TRBV5-5; j_gene: TRBJ2-7; d_gene: TRBD1; CDR3aa: CASSWTGGSYEQYF
v_gene: TRBV6-6; j_gene: TRBJ2-1; d_gene: TRBD2; CDR3aa: CASSGGSGRASNEQFF
v_gene: TRBV7-9; j_gene: TRBJ2-1; d_gene: -; CDR3aa: CASSLEALRGPFF
v_gene: TRBV5-1; j_gene: TRBJ2-7; d_gene: -; CDR3aa: CASSIQSGRGREQYF
v_gene: TRBV11-2; j_gene: TRBJ1-4; d_gene: TRBD1; CDR3aa: CASSPRDRVGEKLFF
v_gene: TRBV2; j_gene: TRBJ2-7; d_gene: TRBD2; CDR3aa: CASSAPLAGGPDEQYF
v_gene: TRBV6-5; j_gene: TRBJ1-3; d_gene: TRBD1; CDR3aa: CASGQGLASGNTIYF
v_gene: TRBV28; j_gene: TRBJ2-5; d_gene: -; CDR3aa: CASSPVGGAEETQYF
v_gene: TRBV18; j_gene: TRBJ2-5; d_gene: -; CDR3aa: CASSPPQGSETQYF
v_gene: TRBV19; j_gene: TRBJ1-2; d_gene: TRBD1; CDR3aa: CASSKDRGNYGYTF
v_gene: TRBV7-8; j_gene: TRBJ2-1; d_gene: TRBD2; CDR3aa: CASSPTGGLADNEQFF
v_gene: TRBV5-1; j_gene: TRBJ2-3; d_gene: -; CDR3aa: CASSPSVDTQYF
v_gene: TRBV6-1; j_gene: TRBJ1-1; d_gene: -; CDR3aa: CASSEFKVRGTEAFF
v_gene: TRBV5-1; j_gene: TRBJ2-3; d_gene: -; CDR3aa: CASSLGLLGGTDTQYF
v_gene: TRBV27; j_gene: TRBJ1-2; d_gene: -; CDR3aa: CASSPQAGPRNYGYTF
v_gene: TRBV5-4; j_gene: TRBJ2-6; d_gene: -; CDR3aa: CASSLQSGANVLTF
v_gene: TRBV11-2; j_gene: TRBJ2-3; d_gene: TRBD2; CDR3aa: CASSLFLAESTDTQYF
v_gene: TRBV27; j_gene: TRBJ1-2; d_gene: -; CDR3aa: CASRSREEHYGYTF
v_gene: TRBV19; j_gene: TRBJ2-2; d_gene: TRBD1; CDR3aa: CASRTPPAGGAGTGELFF
v_gene: TRBV7-2; j_gene: TRBJ2-7; d_gene: -; CDR3aa: CASSLGGVIPHYEQYF
v_gene: TRBV6-1; j_gene: -; d_gene: TRBD2; CDR3aa: CASSARGGAYEQYF
v_gene: TRBV11-2; j_gene: TRBJ2-2; d_gene: TRBD2; CDR3aa: CASSLDRRLAGGRTGELFF
v_gene: TRBV6-1; j_gene: TRBJ2-2; d_gene: TRBD1; CDR3aa: CASDRGNTGELFF
v_gene: TRBV6-5; j_gene: -; d_gene: -; CDR3aa: CASSYSTTGSYEQYF